This T cell receptor beta chain emerged from a study of vaccination effects on CD4 cells after COVID-19. V lost 0 bases to trimming and J lost 2 bases, with 8 bases between them. From germline, CDR1 is GTSNPN and CDR2 SVGIG (reference sequence). The CDR3 length is 14 residues. Only in-frame clones appear in the TCRdb table, and some are missing; sequencing was by immunoSEQ multiplex PCR. The table has roughly 60,000 clones, roughly two thirds seen once. A note on this clone: Its specificity is unknown.

Antigen-specific CD4+ T cells expanded by the ViraFEST assay with viral peptide pools were then sequenced. Having been cultured for roughly 9 days, the cells underwent CD4+ T cell isolation. According to the study, vaccine recipients showed no prior SARS-CoV-2 infection and negative nucleocapsid antibodies. Cultures received IL-2 medium that replaced half the medium on days 3 and 7. The sequencing used CD4+ T cells from PBMCs cultured with SARS-CoV-2 spike peptides, collected before COVID-19 vaccination. The chain links TRBV30 to TRBJ1-5; D unresolved. This clonotype was sampled from a human donor who received a COVID-19 vaccine. Here the CDR3 reads CAWSVSYGNQPQHF. CDR3 DNA: TGTGCCTGGAGTGTATCGTATGGCAATCAGCCCCAGCATTTT.